This T cell receptor beta chain was identified in a study of shared clonotypes between healthy human individuals. Study-level background: The study drew on a couple of women and a few men aged 18 to 49 as donors.

The table came from immunoSEQ multiplex PCR; TCRdb's copy has only in-frame clones and leaves some out. The top ten clones hold around 1.8% of a sample with 600,000 to 700,000 clones, around three quarters of them seen once. For this clone: The identical CDR3 is also encoded by other nucleotide sequences in the sample.

This TCR was recovered from a woman aged 25 to 39 in good health. The sample taken for sequencing was memory CD4+ T cells sorted from blood. The subset here: CD45RA-negative fraction.

This CDR3 is CASSLSRSADTQYF. In DNA, the CDR3 is TGTGCCAGCAGCTTATCGCGATCGGCAGATACGCAGTATTTT. The gene calls are TRBV11-2 and TRBJ2-3; no reliable D call. Germline V gene sequence: CDR1 SGHAT, CDR2 FQNNGV. V lost 2 bases and J 4 bases, leaving 10 bases between the germline ends. The CDR3 sequence is 14 residues long.